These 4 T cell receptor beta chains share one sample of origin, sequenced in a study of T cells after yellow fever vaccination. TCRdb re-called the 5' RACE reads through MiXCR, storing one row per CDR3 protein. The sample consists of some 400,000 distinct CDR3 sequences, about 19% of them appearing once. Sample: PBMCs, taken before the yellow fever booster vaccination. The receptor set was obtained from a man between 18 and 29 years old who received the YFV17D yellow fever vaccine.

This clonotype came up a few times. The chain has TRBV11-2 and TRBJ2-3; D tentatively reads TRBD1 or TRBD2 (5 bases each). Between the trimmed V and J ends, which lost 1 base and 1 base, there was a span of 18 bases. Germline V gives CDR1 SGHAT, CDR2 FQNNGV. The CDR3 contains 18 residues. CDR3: CASSLVSPGRIRTDTQYF. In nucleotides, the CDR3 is TGTGCCAGCAGCTTAGTTTCGCCAGGGAGAATTCGCACAGATACGCAGTATTTT.

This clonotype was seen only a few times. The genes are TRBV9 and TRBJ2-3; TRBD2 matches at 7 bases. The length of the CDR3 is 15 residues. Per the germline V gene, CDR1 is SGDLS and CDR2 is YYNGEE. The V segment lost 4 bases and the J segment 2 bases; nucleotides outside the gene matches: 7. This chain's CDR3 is CASSTSSGYTDTQYF. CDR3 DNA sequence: TGTGCCAGCAGCACCTCTAGCGGATACACAGATACGCAGTATTTT.

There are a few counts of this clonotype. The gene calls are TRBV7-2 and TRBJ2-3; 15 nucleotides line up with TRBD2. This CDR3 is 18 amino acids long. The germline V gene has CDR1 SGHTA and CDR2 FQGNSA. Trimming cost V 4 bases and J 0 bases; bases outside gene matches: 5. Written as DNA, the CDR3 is TGTGCCAGCAGCTATGGACTAGCGGGGGGGCAGAGCACAGATACGCAGTATTTT. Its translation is CASSYGLAGGQSTDTQYF.

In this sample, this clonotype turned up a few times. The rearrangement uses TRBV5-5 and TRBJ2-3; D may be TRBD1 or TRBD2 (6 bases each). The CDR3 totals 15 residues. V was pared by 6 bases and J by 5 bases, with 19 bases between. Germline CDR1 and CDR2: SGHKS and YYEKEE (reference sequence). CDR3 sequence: CASTPSGEGGDTQYF. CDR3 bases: TGTGCCAGCACCCCCTCGGGGGAAGGGGGAGATACGCAGTATTTT. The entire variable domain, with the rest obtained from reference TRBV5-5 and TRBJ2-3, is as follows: DAGVTQSPTHLIKTRGQQVTLRCSPISGHKSVSWYQQVLGQGPQFIFQYYEKEERGRGNFPDRFSARQFPNYSSELNVNALLLGDSALYLCASTPSGEGGDTQYFGPGTRLTVL.